Listed below are T cell receptor beta chains from one sample, sequenced in a study of neoadjuvant anti-PD-1 for oral cavity cancer. TCRdb's copy holds only in-frame clones and misses some; the assay was immunoSEQ multiplex PCR. Counted here are approximately 16,000 clones, around 40% occurring once; the ten biggest clones make up under 45%. The sequencing used tumor tissue, collected after nivolumab (anti-PD-1) treatment. These receptors all come from a person aged 35 to 85 with oral cavity squamous cell carcinoma. The CDR3 runs from the conserved cysteine through the conserved F or W. D genes are given only for firm matches. Clone size is given for some rows only: seen once, a few or many times, or a class if the clone is expanded.

CDR3nt: TGCAGTGCTAGTAGGGACTACGAGCAGTACTTC
CDR3aa: CSASRDYEQYF
len: 11
d_gene: -
abundance: -
v_gene: TRBV20-1
j_gene: TRBJ2-7

CDR3nt: TGTGCCAGCAGCATCGAAGCAGGCCTGAACACTGAAGCTTTCTTT
CDR3aa: CASSIEAGLNTEAFF
len: 15
d_gene: -
abundance: -
v_gene: TRBV5-4
j_gene: TRBJ1-1

CDR3nt: TGTGCCAGCAGTCAACAGGGAGAGCAGCCCCAGCATTTT
CDR3aa: CASSQQGEQPQHF
len: 13
d_gene: -
abundance: -
v_gene: TRBV6-1
j_gene: TRBJ1-5

CDR3nt: TGTGCCAGCAGCGATCTTGGGATACCTTACAATGAGCAGTTCTTC
CDR3aa: CASSDLGIPYNEQFF
len: 15
d_gene: -
abundance: -
v_gene: TRBV5-4
j_gene: TRBJ2-1

CDR3nt: TGCGCCAGCAGTGAGTCGCGGGGGCACGATACGCAGTATTTT
CDR3aa: CASSESRGHDTQYF
len: 14
d_gene: -
abundance: -
v_gene: TRBV10-1
j_gene: TRBJ2-3

CDR3nt: TGCGCCAGCAGCCCTATACAGGGGATCATCACTGAAGCTTTCTTT
CDR3aa: CASSPIQGIITEAFF
len: 15
d_gene: TRBD1
abundance: -
v_gene: TRBV5-1
j_gene: TRBJ1-1

CDR3nt: TGTGCCAGCAAACAGGGCCATAGCAATCAGCCCCAGCATTTT
CDR3aa: CASKQGHSNQPQHF
len: 14
d_gene: -
abundance: -
v_gene: TRBV6-1
j_gene: TRBJ1-5

CDR3nt: TGTGCCAGCAGGATATCGAGGGCAGGTACTGAAGCTTTCTTT
CDR3aa: CASRISRAGTEAFF
len: 14
d_gene: -
abundance: -
v_gene: TRBV6-1
j_gene: TRBJ1-1

CDR3nt: TGTGCCAGCAGCCTGGGGACAGGGGGTAATCAGCCCCAGCATTTT
CDR3aa: CASSLGTGGNQPQHF
len: 15
d_gene: TRBD1
abundance: -
v_gene: TRBV7-6
j_gene: TRBJ1-5

CDR3nt: TGTGCCAGCAGTGAAGGGGCTGAAGCTTTCTTT
CDR3aa: CASSEGAEAFF
len: 11
d_gene: -
abundance: medium-sized
v_gene: TRBV7-9
j_gene: TRBJ1-1

CDR3nt: TGCGCCAGCAATTCCTGGACAGGGCAGAACACTGAAGCTTTCTTT
CDR3aa: CASNSWTGQNTEAFF
len: 15
d_gene: TRBD1
abundance: few
v_gene: TRBV10-2
j_gene: TRBJ1-1

CDR3nt: TGTGCCAGCAGCTACGCCCTAGCGGATCCCTACGAGCAGTACTTC
CDR3aa: CASSYALADPYEQYF
len: 15
d_gene: TRBD2
abundance: -
v_gene: TRBV6-5
j_gene: TRBJ2-7

CDR3nt: TGTGCCAGCAGCTTGGGTGGGAAACTTGAAAAACTGTTTTTT
CDR3aa: CASSLGGKLEKLFF
len: 14
d_gene: -
abundance: -
v_gene: TRBV5-4
j_gene: TRBJ1-4

CDR3nt: TGTGCCAGCAGTCCTGGGACTCAGTACAATGAGCAGTTCTTC
CDR3aa: CASSPGTQYNEQFF
len: 14
d_gene: -
abundance: -
v_gene: TRBV6-5
j_gene: TRBJ2-1

CDR3nt: TGTGCCAGTAGAGGGGACACCACAGATACGCAGTATTTT
CDR3aa: CASRGDTTDTQYF
len: 13
d_gene: -
abundance: -
v_gene: TRBV19
j_gene: TRBJ2-3

CDR3nt: TGTGCCAGCAGCACAGGGGGCACCCCTAATGAGCAGTTCTTC
CDR3aa: CASSTGGTPNEQFF
len: 14
d_gene: -
abundance: -
v_gene: TRBV21-1
j_gene: TRBJ2-1